This T cell receptor beta chain derives from a study of CD8 T cells in ankylosing spondylitis. This clonotype was seen a few times. The ends were cut back, 4 bases at V and 5 bases at J, with 9 bases in the middle. CDR3 length: 12 residues. The germline V gene encodes CDR1 ENHRY and CDR2 SYGVKD. TCRdb reprocessed the 5' RACE reads with MiXCR, giving one entry per CDR3 protein. The table shows approximately 250,000 distinct CDR3 sequences, with roughly a third occurring only once. This receptor was identified in a male donor with ankylosing spondylitis or in good health (not recorded which). Sequencing was done on a sample of blood, either unsorted or a sorted T cell fraction (not recorded which). V usage is TRBV10-3 and J usage is TRBJ2-7; D possibly uses TRBD1 or TRBD2 (5 bases each). The CDR3 bases are TGTGCCATCAGTGGGTTGGGGGACGAGCAGTACTTC. The encoded protein is CAISGLGDEQYF.